A single T cell receptor beta chain is shown here with its context. TCRdb's table, derived via immunoSEQ multiplex PCR, lists solely in-frame clones and lacks some. The sample has 130,000 to 150,000 clones; around 87% are singletons. The sample belongs to a study of blood T cell repertoires in COVID-19. V lost 6 bases, J lost 1 base, and 10 bases stayed unmatched. Germline-derived CDR1 and CDR2 are MNHEY and SMNVEV (reference sequence). The CDR3 totals 18 residues. The sample was peripheral blood. The chain joins TRBV27 to TRBJ1-5; TRBD1 aligns across 12 bases. The TCR originated in a man over 45 who had recovered from COVID-19. CDR3: CASRPPGQGAGSNQPQHF. CDR3 DNA sequence: TGTGCCAGCAGGCCGCCGGGACAGGGGGCGGGGAGCAATCAGCCCCAGCATTTT.